Following are 4 T cell receptor beta chains from one sample sequenced in a study of blood T cell repertoires in COVID-19. Some clones are missing from TCRdb's copy, which holds only in-frame ones; the method was immunoSEQ multiplex PCR. The repertoire holds about 190,000 clones, with about 88% as singletons. The sample comprised peripheral blood. All receptors derive from a woman aged 40-49 years who had recovered from COVID-19.

In regard to this clone: This specimen includes other DNA sequences encoding the same CDR3. This rearrangement joins TRBV7-8 to TRBJ2-1; 7 nucleotides agree with TRBD1. Germline assignment: CDR1 SGHVS and CDR2 FQNEAQ. The V gene end was trimmed by 1 base and the J gene end by 7 bases; junction bases not matched to a gene: 1. The CDR3 totals 13 residues. This CDR3 is CASSLDRGNEQFF. As DNA, the CDR3 is TGTGCCAGCAGCTTAGACAGGGGTAATGAGCAGTTCTTC.

V usage is TRBV14 and J usage is TRBJ1-2; 8 nucleotides match TRBD1. The CDR3 runs to 18 residues. With V trimmed by 1 base and J by 1 base, 11 bases remained unmatched. From germline, CDR1 is SGHDN and CDR2 FVKESK. The CDR3 reads CASSQGETWTGRNYGYTF. CDR3 DNA sequence: TGTGCCAGCAGCCAAGGGGAAACATGGACAGGGCGTAACTATGGCTACACCTTC.

This rearrangement joins TRBV29-1 to TRBJ1-1; 8 bases are shared with TRBD1. Germline CDR1 is SQVTM and CDR2 is ANQGSEA. The CDR3 consists of 12 residues. V lost 7 bases to trimming and J lost 4 bases; unmatched junction nucleotides: 5. In DNA, the CDR3 is TGCAGCGCCAGGGGGCTGGGCACTGAAGCTTTCTTT. Translating it yields CSARGLGTEAFF.

The chain employs TRBV15 and TRBJ2-5; TRBD1 might be the D (7 bases). The V gene lost 0 bases and the J gene lost 1 base, with 15 bases spanning the gap. CDR1 and CDR2 (germline): LNHNV, YYDKDF (reference sequence). CDR3 size: 17 residues. CDR3 residues: CATSRDRGTEIQETQYF. CDR3 in DNA: TGTGCCACCAGCAGAGATCGGGGGACAGAGATCCAAGAGACCCAGTACTTC.